This TCR beta chain emerged from a study of T-cell reconstitution after alpha-beta-depleted transplantation in children (dated by TCRdb to about 2016). Background for the entire study: Using TCR repertoire profiling, the study followed T-cell immune reconstitution in a quantitative way in children after TCRalphabeta/CD19-depleted allogeneic hematopoietic cell transplantation. The investigation overall reported the following: Over the following months the frequencies of hyperexpanded clones went down, and after one year T-cell counts and TCRbeta diversity were mostly credited to newly produced T cells. The apparently early alphabetaT-cell count recovery about two months after transplant was reportedly dependent on only several hundred rapidly expanded clones derived from non-depleted graft cells. In some patients, high TCRbeta diversity at day 60 was attributed to recipient T cells and intrathymic progenitors that had survived conditioning.

The library was prepared using PCR. Instrument used: Illumina HiSeq 2500. Molecular barcoding was employed in the preparation of TCR libraries, with unique molecular identifiers being used to normalize TCRbeta repertoire quantification. Clones were called with MiXCR by TCRdb after fastp trimmed the public reads at Q25, and only in-frame beta chains were retained. Each entry is one CDR3 protein sequence, shown with its most common DNA and genes. This sample holds approximately 1,000,000 distinct CDR3 sequences; under 30% were observed only once. The leading ten clones occupy roughly 28% of the sample. The treatment or condition tag for this specimen amounts to: allogeneic hematopoietic cell transplantation with graft depleted of TCRalphabeta T cells and CD19 B cells. Transplant recipients were children who received TCRalphabeta/CD19-depleted allogeneic hematopoietic cell grafts. This clonotype was recorded a few times. Its antigen is not yet known. Qualities for individual bases were not recorded, and no much larger clone is one base off.

Compared with germline, V lacks 5 bases and J lacks 6 bases; bases without a gene match: 12. Reading from cysteine to phenylalanine, the CDR3 counts 16 amino acids. The DNA shown is the 48-base CDR3, in frame from base 1. The germline V gene gives CDR1 as SGHTA and CDR2 as FQGTGA. This TCR was sampled from a boy under three years old who had a stem cell transplant for SCID, so the T cells may come from the graft donor. Here the chain combines TRBV7-3 and TRBJ2-3, with 9 bases in between that match TRBD2. Source: PBMCs, mostly from graft donor cells, taken 360 days after TCRalphabeta/CD19-depleted stem cell transplant. The nucleotide sequence reads TGTGCCAGCAGCCCGATGACTAGCGGTACTTTCGATACGCAGTATTTT. The resulting protein is CASSPMTSGTFDTQYF.